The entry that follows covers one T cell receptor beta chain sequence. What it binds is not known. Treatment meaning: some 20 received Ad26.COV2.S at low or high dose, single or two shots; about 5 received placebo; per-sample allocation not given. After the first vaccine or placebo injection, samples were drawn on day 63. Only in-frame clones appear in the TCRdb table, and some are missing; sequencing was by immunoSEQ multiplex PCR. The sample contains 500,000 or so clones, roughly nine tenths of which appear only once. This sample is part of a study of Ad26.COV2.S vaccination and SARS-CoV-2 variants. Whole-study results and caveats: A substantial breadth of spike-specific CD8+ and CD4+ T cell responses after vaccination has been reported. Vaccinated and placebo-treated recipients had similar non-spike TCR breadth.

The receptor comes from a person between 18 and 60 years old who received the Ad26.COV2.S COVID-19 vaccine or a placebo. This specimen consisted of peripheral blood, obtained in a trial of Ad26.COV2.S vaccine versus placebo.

CDR3 amino acids: CASSRLPSGVGYTF. The CDR3 DNA reads as TGTGCCAGTAGTCGACTCCCCTCGGGGGTCGGCTACACCTTC. This chain uses TRBV19 with TRBJ1-2; a weak D match, TRBD1 (5 bases). Germline V lookup: CDR1 LNHDA, CDR2 SQIVND (reference sequence). V lost 5 bases to trimming and J lost 8 bases, with 18 bases between them. The CDR3 is 14 residues long.